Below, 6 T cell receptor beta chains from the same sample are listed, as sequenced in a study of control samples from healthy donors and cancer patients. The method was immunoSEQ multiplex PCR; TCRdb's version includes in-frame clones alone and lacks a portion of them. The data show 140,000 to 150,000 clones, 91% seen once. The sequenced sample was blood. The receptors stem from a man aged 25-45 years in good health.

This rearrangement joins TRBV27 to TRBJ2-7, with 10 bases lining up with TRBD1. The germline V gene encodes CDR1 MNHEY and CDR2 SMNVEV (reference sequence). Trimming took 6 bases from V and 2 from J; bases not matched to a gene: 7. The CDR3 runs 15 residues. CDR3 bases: TGTGCCAGCAGCCCGGGACAGGGGACCGCCTACGAGCAGTACTTC. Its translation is CASSPGQGTAYEQYF.

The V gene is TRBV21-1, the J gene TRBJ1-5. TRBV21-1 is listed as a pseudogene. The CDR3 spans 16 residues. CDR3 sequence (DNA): TGTGCCAGCAGGGAGGGTAGACAGCGCTGCAATCAGCCCCAGCATTTT. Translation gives CASREGRQRCNQPQHF.

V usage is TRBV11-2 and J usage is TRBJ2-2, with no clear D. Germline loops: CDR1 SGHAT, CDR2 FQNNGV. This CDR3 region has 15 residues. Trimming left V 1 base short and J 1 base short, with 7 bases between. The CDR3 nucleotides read TGTGCCAGCAGCTTAGTAGTAAAGAACACCGGGGAGCTGTTTTTT. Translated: CASSLVVKNTGELFF.

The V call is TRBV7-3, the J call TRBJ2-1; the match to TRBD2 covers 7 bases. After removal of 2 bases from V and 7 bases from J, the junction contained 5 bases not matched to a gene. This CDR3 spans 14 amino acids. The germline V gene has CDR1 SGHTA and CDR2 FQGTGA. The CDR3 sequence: CASSLGRGYNEQFF. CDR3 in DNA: TGTGCCAGCAGCTTAGGGCGGGGGTATAATGAGCAGTTCTTC.

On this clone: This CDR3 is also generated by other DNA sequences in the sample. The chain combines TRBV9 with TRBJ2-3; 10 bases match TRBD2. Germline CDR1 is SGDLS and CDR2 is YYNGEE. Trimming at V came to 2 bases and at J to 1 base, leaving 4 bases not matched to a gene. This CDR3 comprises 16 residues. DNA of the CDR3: TGTGCCAGCAGCGTGGTGAGCGGGGGGGGCACAGATACGCAGTATTTT. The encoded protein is CASSVVSGGGTDTQYF.

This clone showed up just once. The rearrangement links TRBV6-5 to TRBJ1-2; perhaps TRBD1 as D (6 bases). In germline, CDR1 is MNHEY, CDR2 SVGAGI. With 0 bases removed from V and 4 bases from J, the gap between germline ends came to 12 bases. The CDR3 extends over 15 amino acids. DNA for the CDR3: TGTGCCAGCAGTTACTCTATGGGGGGCAGCTATGGCTACACCTTC. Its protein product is CASSYSMGGSYGYTF.